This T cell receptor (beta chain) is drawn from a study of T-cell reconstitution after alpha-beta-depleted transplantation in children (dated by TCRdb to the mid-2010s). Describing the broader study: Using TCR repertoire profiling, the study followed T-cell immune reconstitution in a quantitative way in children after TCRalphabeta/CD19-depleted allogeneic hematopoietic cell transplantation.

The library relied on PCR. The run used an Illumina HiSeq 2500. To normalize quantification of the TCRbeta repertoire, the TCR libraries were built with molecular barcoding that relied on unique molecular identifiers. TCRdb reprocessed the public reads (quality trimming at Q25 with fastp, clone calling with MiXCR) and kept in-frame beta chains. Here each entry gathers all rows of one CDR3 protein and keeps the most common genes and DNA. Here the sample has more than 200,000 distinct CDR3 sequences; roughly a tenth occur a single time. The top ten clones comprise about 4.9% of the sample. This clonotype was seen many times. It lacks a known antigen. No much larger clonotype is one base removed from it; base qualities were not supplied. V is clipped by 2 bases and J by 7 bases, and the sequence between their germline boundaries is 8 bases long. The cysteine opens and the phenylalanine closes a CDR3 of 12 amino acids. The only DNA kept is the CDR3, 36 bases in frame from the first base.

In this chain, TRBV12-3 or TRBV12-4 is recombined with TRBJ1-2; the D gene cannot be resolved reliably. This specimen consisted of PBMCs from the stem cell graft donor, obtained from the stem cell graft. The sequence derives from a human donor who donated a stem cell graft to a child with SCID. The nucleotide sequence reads TGTGCCAGCAGTTTACGCCCCGGTGGCTACACCTTC. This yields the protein CASSLRPGGYTF.